This TCR beta chain appears in the sequencing data of a study of a mutant IDH1 vaccine in newly diagnosed glioma. Study-wide background: Weeks 1, 3, 5, 7, 11, 15, 19 and 23 were when patients received their eight vaccinations. Commencement of vaccination occurred 4-6 weeks following radiotherapy alone, or concurrently with temozolomide cycles. Broader study findings: The authors found pseudoprogression apparently unrelated to changes in top peripheral T cell clonotypes.

TCRdb keeps only in-frame clones here, not all; method: immunoSEQ multiplex PCR. The profile shows roughly 130,000 clones, around four fifths of them singletons. Time point reported: week 11, during vaccination. Each dose of the vaccine consisted of 300 ug of mutant IDH1 20-mer peptide, with topical imiquimod. Tumors from donors were new WHO grade 3 or 4 IDH1-mutant astrocytomas with ATRX loss. This CDR3 comprises 15 residues. The V gene's germline CDR1 is SGHVS and CDR2 FQNEAQ. Trimming took 1 base from V and 0 from J, leaving 7 bases between them. On this clone itself: Its matching antigen is unknown.

Sample: PBMCs, taken from a glioma patient whose treatment included an IDH1 peptide vaccine. The TCR originated in a man aged 40-49 years with glioma. The chain joins TRBV7-8 to TRBJ2-1; D gene uncertain. Here the CDR3 reads CASSLGDPSYNEQFF. The CDR3 DNA reads as TGTGCCAGCAGCTTAGGCGACCCCTCCTACAATGAGCAGTTCTTC.